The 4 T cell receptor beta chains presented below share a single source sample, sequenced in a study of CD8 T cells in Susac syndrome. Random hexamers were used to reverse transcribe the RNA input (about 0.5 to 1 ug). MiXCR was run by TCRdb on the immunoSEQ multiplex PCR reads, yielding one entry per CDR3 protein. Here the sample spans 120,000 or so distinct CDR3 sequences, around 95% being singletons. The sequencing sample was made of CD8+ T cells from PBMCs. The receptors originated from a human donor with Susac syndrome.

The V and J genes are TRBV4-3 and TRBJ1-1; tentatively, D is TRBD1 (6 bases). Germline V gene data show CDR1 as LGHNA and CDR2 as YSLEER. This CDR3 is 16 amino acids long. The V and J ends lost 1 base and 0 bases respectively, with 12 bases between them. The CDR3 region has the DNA TGCGCCAGCAGCCAAGTGTTGGACAGCCTGAACACTGAAGCTTTCTTT. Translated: CASSQVLDSLNTEAFF.

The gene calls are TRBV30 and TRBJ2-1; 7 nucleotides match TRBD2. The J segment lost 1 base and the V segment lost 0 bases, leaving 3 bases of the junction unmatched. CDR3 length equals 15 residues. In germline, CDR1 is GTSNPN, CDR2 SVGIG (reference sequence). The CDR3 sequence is CAWSVGAGSYNEQFF. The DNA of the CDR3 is TGTGCCTGGAGTGTGGGAGCGGGGTCCTACAATGAGCAGTTCTTC.

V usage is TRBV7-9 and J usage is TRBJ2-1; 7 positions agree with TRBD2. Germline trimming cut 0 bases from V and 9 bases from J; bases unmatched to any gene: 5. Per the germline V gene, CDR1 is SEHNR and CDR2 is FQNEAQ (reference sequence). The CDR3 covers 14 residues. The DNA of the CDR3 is TGTGCCAGCAGCTTAGCTCAGGGACTAACTGAGCAGTTCTTC. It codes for CASSLAQGLTEQFF.

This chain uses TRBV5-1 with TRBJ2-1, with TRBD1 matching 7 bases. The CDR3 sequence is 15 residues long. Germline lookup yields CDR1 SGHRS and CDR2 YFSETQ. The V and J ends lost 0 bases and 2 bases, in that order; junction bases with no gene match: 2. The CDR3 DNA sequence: TGCGCCAGCAGCTTGGAGGGGACAGCCTACAATGAGCAGTTCTTC. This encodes CASSLEGTAYNEQFF.